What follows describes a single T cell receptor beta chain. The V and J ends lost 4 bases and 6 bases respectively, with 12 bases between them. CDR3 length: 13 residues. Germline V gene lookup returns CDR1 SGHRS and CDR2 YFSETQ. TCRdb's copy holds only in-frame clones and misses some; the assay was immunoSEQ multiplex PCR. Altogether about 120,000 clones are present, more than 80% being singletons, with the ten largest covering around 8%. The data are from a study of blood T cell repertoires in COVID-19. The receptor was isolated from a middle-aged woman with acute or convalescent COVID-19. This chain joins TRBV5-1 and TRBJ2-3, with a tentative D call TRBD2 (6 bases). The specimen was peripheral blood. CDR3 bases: TGCGCCAGCAGCGAACCCGGGGGTGATACGCAGTATTTT. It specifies CASSEPGGDTQYF.